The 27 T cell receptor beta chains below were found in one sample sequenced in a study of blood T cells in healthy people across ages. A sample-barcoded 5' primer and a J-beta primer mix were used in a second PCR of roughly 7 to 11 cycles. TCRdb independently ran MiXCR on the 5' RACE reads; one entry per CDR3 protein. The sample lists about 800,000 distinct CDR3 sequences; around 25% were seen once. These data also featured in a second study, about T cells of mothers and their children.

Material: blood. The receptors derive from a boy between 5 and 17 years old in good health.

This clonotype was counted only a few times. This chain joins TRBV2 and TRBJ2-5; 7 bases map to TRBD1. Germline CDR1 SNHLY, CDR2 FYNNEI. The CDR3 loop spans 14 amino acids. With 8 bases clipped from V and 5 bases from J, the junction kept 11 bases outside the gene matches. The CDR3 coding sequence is TGTGCCAGCTGGGGTGGACAGGTGGTGGAGACCCAGTACTTC. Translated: CASWGGQVVETQYF.

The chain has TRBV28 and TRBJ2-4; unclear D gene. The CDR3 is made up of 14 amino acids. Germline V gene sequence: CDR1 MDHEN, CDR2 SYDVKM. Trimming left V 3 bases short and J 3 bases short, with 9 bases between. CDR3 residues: CASSLGALKNIQYF. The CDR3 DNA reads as TGTGCCAGCAGTTTGGGTGCGCTCAAAAACATTCAGTACTTC.

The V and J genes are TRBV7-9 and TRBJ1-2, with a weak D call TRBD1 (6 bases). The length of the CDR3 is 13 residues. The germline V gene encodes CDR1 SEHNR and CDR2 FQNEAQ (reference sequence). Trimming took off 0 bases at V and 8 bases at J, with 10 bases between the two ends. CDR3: CASSLADQGGYTF. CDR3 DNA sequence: TGTGCCAGCAGCTTAGCGGATCAGGGGGGCTACACCTTC.

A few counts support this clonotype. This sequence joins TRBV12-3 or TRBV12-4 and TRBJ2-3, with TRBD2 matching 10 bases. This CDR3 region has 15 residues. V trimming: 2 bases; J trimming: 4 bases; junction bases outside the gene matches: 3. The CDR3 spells CASSLPSGRSDTQYF. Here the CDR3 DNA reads TGTGCCAGCAGTTTACCTAGCGGGAGATCAGATACGCAGTATTTT.

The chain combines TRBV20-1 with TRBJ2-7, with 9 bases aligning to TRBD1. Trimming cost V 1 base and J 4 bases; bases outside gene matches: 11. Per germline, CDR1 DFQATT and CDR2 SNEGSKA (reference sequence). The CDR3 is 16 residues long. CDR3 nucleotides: TGCAGTGCTAGAGGATTCCGGGACAGGGACTCTTACGAGCAGTACTTC. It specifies CSARGFRDRDSYEQYF.

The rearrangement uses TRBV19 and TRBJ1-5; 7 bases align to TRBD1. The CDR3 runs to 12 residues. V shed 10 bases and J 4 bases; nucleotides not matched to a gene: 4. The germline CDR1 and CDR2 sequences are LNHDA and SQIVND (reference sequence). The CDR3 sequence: CATRQGNQPQHF. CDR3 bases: TGTGCCACTAGACAGGGAAATCAGCCCCAGCATTTT. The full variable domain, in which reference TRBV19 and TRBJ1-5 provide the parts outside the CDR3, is DGGITQSPKYLFRKEGQNVTLSCEQNLNHDAMYWYRQDPGQGLRLIYYSQIVNDFQKGDIAEGYSVSREKKESFPLTVTSAQKNPTAFYLCATRQGNQPQHFGDGTRLSIL.

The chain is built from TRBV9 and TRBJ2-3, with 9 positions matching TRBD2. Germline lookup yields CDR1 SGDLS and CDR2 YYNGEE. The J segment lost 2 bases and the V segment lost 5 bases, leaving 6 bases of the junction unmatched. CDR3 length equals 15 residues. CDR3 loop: CASSDSGGLTDTQYF. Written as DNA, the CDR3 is TGTGCCAGCAGTGATAGCGGGGGACTCACAGATACGCAGTATTTT. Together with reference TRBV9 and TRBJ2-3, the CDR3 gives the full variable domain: DSGVTQTPKHLITATGQRVTLRCSPRSGDLSVYWYQQSLDQGLQFLIQYYNGEERAKGNILERFSAQQFPDLHSELNLSSLELGDSALYFCASSDSGGLTDTQYFGPGTRLTVL.

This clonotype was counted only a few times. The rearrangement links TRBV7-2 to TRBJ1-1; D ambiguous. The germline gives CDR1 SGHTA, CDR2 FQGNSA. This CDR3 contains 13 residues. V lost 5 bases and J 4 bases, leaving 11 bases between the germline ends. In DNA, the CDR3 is TGTGCCAGCAGCCAACCACGGGGCACTGAAGCTTTCTTT. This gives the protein CASSQPRGTEAFF.

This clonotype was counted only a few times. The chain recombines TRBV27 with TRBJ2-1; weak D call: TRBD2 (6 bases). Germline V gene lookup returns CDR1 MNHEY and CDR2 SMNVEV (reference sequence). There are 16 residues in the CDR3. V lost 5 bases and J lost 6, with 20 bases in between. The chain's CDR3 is CASSKSGLRTSNEQFF. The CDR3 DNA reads TGTGCCAGCAGTAAATCCGGACTAAGGACCTCCAATGAGCAGTTCTTC.

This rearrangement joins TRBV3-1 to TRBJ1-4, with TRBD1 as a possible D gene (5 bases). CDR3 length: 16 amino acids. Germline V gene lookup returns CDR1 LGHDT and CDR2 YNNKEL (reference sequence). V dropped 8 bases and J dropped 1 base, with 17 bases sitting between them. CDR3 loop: CASSRQPMRTNEKLFF. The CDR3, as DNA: TGTGCCAGCTCCCGACAGCCAATGCGAACTAATGAAAAACTGTTTTTT. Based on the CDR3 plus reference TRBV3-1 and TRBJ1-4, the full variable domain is DTAVSQTPKYLVTQMGNDKSIKCEQNLGHDTMYWYKQDSKKFLKIMFSYNNKELIINETVPNRFSPKSPDKAHLNLHINSLELGDSAVYFCASSRQPMRTNEKLFFGSGTQLSVL.

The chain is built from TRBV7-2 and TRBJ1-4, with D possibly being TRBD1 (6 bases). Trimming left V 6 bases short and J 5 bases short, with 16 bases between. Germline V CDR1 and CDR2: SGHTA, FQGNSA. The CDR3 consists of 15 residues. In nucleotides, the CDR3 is TGTGCCAGCAGTCAACCTACCGGGACAAATGAAAAACTGTTTTTT. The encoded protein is CASSQPTGTNEKLFF.

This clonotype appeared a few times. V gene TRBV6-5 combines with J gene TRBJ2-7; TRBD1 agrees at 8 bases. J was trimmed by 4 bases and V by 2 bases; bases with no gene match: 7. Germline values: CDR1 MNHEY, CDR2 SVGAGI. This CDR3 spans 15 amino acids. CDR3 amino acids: CASSYVGTGLYEQYF. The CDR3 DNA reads TGTGCCAGCAGTTACGTCGGGACAGGACTATACGAGCAGTACTTC.

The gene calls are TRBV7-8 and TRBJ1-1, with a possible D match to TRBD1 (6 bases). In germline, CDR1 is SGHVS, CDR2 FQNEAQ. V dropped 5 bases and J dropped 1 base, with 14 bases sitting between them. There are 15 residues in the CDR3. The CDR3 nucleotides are TGTGCCAGCAGCCGACCCGGGGGCCAGAACACTGAAGCTTTCTTT. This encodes CASSRPGGQNTEAFF.

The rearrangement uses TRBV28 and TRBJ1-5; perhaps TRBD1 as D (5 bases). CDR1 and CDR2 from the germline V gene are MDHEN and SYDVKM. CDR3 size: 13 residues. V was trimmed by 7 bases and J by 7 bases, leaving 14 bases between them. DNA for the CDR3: TGTGCCAGCATGTTTTGGGGGAAGCAGCCCCAGCATTTT. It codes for CASMFWGKQPQHF.

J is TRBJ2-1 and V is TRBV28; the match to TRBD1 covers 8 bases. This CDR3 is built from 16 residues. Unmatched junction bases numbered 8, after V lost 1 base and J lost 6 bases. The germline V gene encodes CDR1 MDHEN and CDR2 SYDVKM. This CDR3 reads CASSLFGDRIGNEQFF. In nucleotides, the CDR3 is TGTGCCAGCAGTTTATTCGGGGACAGGATAGGCAATGAGCAGTTCTTC.

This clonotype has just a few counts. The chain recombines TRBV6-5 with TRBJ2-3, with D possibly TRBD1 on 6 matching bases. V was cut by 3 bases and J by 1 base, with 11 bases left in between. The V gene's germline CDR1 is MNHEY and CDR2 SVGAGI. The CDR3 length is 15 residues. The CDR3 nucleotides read TGTGCCAGCAGTTATATGTCAGGGGGCACAGATACGCAGTATTTT. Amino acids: CASSYMSGGTDTQYF.

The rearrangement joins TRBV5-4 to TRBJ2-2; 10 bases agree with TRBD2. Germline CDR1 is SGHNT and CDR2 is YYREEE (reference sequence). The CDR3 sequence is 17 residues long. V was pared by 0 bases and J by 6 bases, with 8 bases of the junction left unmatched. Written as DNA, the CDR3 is TGTGCCAGCAGCTTGGATCTAGCGGGAGAAGTGTCCGGGGAGCTGTTTTTT. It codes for CASSLDLAGEVSGELFF.

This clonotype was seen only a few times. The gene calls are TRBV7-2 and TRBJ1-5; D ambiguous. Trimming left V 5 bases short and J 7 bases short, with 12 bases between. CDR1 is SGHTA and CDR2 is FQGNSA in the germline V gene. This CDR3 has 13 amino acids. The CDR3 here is CASSLLREQPQHF. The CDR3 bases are TGTGCCAGCAGCCTCTTAAGGGAGCAGCCCCAGCATTTT.

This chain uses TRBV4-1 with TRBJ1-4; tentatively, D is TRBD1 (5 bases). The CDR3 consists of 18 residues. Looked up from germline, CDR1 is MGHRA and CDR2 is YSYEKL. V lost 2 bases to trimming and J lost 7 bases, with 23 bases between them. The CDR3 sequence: CASSQPRRGWGKGEKLFF. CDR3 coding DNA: TGCGCCAGCAGCCAACCGCGGAGGGGCTGGGGAAAGGGTGAAAAACTGTTTTTT.

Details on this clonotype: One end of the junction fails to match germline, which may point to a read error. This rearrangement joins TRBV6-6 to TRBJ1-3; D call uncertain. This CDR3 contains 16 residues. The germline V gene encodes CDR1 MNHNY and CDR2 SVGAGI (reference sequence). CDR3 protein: CASSYSAYVSGNTINF. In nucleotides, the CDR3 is TGTGCCAGCAGTTACTCGGCGTACGTCTCTGGAAACACCATAAATTTT.

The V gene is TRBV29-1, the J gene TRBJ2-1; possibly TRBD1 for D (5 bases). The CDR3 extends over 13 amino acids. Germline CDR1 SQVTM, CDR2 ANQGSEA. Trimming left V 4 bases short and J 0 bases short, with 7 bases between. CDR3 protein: CSVVRGSYNEQFF. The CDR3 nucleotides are TGCAGCGTTGTTAGGGGCTCCTACAATGAGCAGTTCTTC.

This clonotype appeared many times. The DNA of the CDR3 is TGTGCCAGTAGTTCCGGACCCGGGGGCGTCTATGGCTACACCTTC. This encodes CASSSGPGGVYGYTF. The chain joins TRBV19 to TRBJ1-2, with D possibly matching TRBD1 (6 bases). This CDR3 is built from 15 residues. The germline V gene encodes CDR1 LNHDA and CDR2 SQIVND (reference sequence). V lost 5 bases and J 4 bases, leaving 17 bases between the germline ends.

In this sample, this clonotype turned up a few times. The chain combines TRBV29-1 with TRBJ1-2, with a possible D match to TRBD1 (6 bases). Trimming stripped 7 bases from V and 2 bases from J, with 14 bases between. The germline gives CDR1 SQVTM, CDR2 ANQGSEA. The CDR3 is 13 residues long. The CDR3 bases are TGCAGCGCTCGGGACACCTCGAACTATGGCTACACCTTC. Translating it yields CSARDTSNYGYTF.

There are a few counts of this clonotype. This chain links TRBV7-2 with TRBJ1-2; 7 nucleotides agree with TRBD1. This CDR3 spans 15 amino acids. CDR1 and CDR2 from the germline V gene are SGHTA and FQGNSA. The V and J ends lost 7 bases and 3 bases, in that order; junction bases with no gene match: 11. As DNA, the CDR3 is TGTGCCAGCACCCCACAGGGGCAGGTAGACTATGGCTACACCTTC. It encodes CASTPQGQVDYGYTF.

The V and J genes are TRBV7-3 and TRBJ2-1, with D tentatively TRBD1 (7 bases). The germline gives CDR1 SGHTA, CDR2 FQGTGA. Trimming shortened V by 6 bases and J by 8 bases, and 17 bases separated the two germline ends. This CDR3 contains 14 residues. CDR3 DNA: TGTGCCAGCAGGTCAGGGGGACTCCTCTATGAGCAGTTCTTC. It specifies CASRSGGLLYEQFF.

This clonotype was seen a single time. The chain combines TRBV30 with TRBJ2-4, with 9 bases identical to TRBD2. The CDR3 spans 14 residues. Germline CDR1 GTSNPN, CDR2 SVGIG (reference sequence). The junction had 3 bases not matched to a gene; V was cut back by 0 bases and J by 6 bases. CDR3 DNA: TGTGCCTGGAGTGTAGGGGGACTAGCAAACATTCAGTACTTC. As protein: CAWSVGGLANIQYF.

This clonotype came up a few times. The CDR3 nucleotides read TGTGCCACCAGCAGATCCGGACCAACTGAAGCTTTCTTT. Encoded protein: CATSRSGPTEAFF. The V and J genes are TRBV15 and TRBJ1-1; D is unclear. This CDR3 contains 13 residues. Germline CDR1 reads LNHNV; CDR2 reads YYDKDF (reference sequence). Trimming removed 2 bases at V and 5 bases at J, with 9 bases between. The variable domain in full, with the rest retrieved from reference TRBV15 and TRBJ1-1, is DAMVIQNPRYQVTQFGKPVTLSCSQTLNHNVMYWYQQKSSQAPKLLFHYYDKDFNNEADTPDNFQSRRPNTSFCFLDIRSPGLGDTAMYLCATSRSGPTEAFFGQGTRLTVV.